Presented here are 32 T cell receptor beta chains from one specimen sequenced in a study of OX40 agonist ivuxolimab in advanced cancers. The assay was immunoSEQ multiplex PCR, and TCRdb's table has in-frame clones only and misses some. The sample lists under 100,000 clones; about 80% were seen once. Material: CD4+ or CD8+ T cells sorted from blood, obtained in a trial of the OX40 agonist ivuxolimab. These receptors all stem from an adult with an advanced solid tumor such as melanoma, head and neck, liver or kidney cancer.

The V and J genes are TRBV6-1 and TRBJ1-4; TRBD1 is a possible D gene (5 bases). Germline values: CDR1 MNHNS, CDR2 SASEGT. CDR3 length equals 16 residues. The germline V and J ends were trimmed by 4 bases and 5 bases, with 17 bases remaining between them. CDR3 residues: CASSAPAGGRNEKLFF. In DNA, the CDR3 is TGTGCCAGCAGTGCCCCCGCCGGGGGGAGGAATGAAAAACTGTTTTTT.

The rearrangement uses TRBV7-9 and TRBJ2-2; D remains ambiguous. CDR1 is SEHNR and CDR2 is FQNEAQ in the germline V gene (reference sequence). The CDR3 totals 15 residues. Trimming removed 1 base from V and 2 bases from J, with 8 bases in between. The CDR3 DNA sequence: TGTGCCAGCAGCTTAGGGACGCATAACACCGGGGAGCTGTTTTTT. Translated, it gives CASSLGTHNTGELFF.

The chain has TRBV6-6 and TRBJ1-1; D not resolved. The CDR3 contains 14 residues. Germline CDR1 is MNHNY and CDR2 is SVGAGI (reference sequence). Trimming stripped 7 bases from V and 1 base from J, with 13 bases between. CDR3 in amino acids: CASNLGKKNTEAFF. The DNA for the CDR3 is TGTGCCAGCAATTTAGGGAAGAAGAACACTGAAGCTTTCTTT.

The genes are TRBV10-2 and TRBJ1-1; unclear D gene. CDR3 length equals 13 residues. Germline CDR1 reads WSHSY; CDR2 reads SAAADI. Between the trimmed V and J ends, which lost 2 bases and 3 bases, there was a span of 7 bases. The chain's CDR3 is CASSEEGYTEAFF. CDR3 bases: TGCGCCAGCAGTGAGGAGGGCTACACTGAAGCTTTCTTT.

The chain employs TRBV2 and TRBJ1-1, with a possible D match to TRBD1 (6 bases). Germline-derived CDR1 and CDR2 are SNHLY and FYNNEI. Deletions cut 4 bases from V and 3 bases from J, with 24 bases between. This CDR3 contains 18 residues. The CDR3 region is CASSASQGLSTGDTEAFF. In nucleotides, the CDR3 is TGTGCCAGCAGTGCGTCACAGGGACTTAGTACGGGGGACACTGAAGCTTTCTTT.

The V and J genes are TRBV5-1 and TRBJ2-3; D is possibly TRBD1 or TRBD2 (5 bases each). V gave up 1 base and J gave up 4 bases, with 13 bases separating them. The germline gives CDR1 SGHRS, CDR2 YFSETQ. The CDR3 has 15 residues. The DNA for the CDR3 is TGCGCCAGCAGCTTGTGGGGGAAAGGGGCAGATACGCAGTATTTT. It specifies CASSLWGKGADTQYF.

V and J are TRBV10-2 and TRBJ1-1; tentatively, D is TRBD1 (5 bases). V was cut by 6 bases and J by 3 bases, with 14 bases left in between. Germline CDR1 and CDR2: WSHSY and SAAADI. The CDR3 contains 14 residues. The CDR3 sequence: CASSARGGDTEAFF. The DNA for the CDR3 is TGCGCCAGCAGCGCTCGGGGGGGGGACACTGAAGCTTTCTTT.

The chain uses TRBV6-5 and TRBJ1-5; possibly TRBD1 for D (5 bases). V was clipped by 3 bases and J by 8 bases, with 14 bases between them. This CDR3 spans 14 amino acids. CDR1 MNHEY and CDR2 SVGAGI come from the germline V gene. CDR3 loop: CASSYWGVPEPQHF. In DNA, the CDR3 is TGTGCCAGCAGTTATTGGGGCGTTCCCGAGCCCCAGCATTTT.

V gene TRBV7-8 combines with J gene TRBJ1-1; no clear D gene. CDR1 and CDR2 from the germline V gene are SGHVS and FQNEAQ. V lost 2 bases and J lost 1, with 8 bases in between. The CDR3 totals 14 residues. The CDR3 DNA is TGTGCCAGCAGCTTATTGGTGCGGAACACTGAAGCTTTCTTT. Amino acid sequence: CASSLLVRNTEAFF.

The chain joins TRBV5-1 to TRBJ1-1; possible D gene TRBD1, 6 bases. Per the germline V gene, CDR1 is SGHRS and CDR2 is YFSETQ. CDR3 length: 14 amino acids. Deletions cut 4 bases from V and 1 base from J, with 11 bases between. This chain's CDR3 is CASSRQGQNTEAFF. CDR3 bases: TGCGCCAGCAGCCGCCAGGGACAGAACACTGAAGCTTTCTTT.

This clone was seen once. V usage is TRBV19 and J usage is TRBJ1-2, with D possibly being TRBD1 (6 bases). Trimming removed 5 bases from V and 2 bases from J, with 15 bases in between. CDR1 is LNHDA and CDR2 is SQIVND in the germline V gene (reference sequence). The CDR3 spans 15 residues. The CDR3 loop reads CASSARGRGNYGYTF. The CDR3 DNA follows: TGTGCCAGTAGTGCCCGTGGCAGGGGAAACTATGGCTACACCTTC.

CDR3 bases: TGCGCCAGCAGCCAAGTCGTTCATGGACAGGGGGGTGACGAGCAGTACTTC. Translating gives CASSQVVHGQGGDEQYF. The chain combines TRBV4-3 with TRBJ2-7, with 10 bases that match TRBD1. CDR1 is LGHNA and CDR2 is YSLEER in the germline V gene. V gave up 1 base and J gave up 5 bases; unmatched junction bases: 11. The CDR3 is 17 amino acids.

The chain links TRBV4-3 to TRBJ2-7, with a tentative D call TRBD2 (5 bases). The CDR3 sequence is 14 residues long. Germline CDR1 and CDR2: LGHNA and YSLEER. V was pared by 0 bases and J by 3 bases, with 9 bases between. CDR3 DNA sequence: TGCGCCAGCAGCCAAGATCGAGGGTTCTACGAGCAGTACTTC. Amino acids: CASSQDRGFYEQYF.

The chain employs TRBV5-4 and TRBJ2-1; 11 bases agree with TRBD2. V trimming: 5 bases; J trimming: 2 bases; junction bases outside the gene matches: 6. Germline CDR1 is SGHNT and CDR2 is YYREEE (reference sequence). CDR3 length: 16 amino acids. CDR3 sequence (DNA): TGTGCCAGCAGTACGGGGGGACTAGCGGCCTACAATGAGCAGTTCTTC. It encodes CASSTGGLAAYNEQFF.

V and J are TRBV10-3 and TRBJ2-7; D may match TRBD1 or TRBD2 (5 bases each). Germline V gene sequence: CDR1 ENHRY, CDR2 SYGVKD. V lost 0 bases and J lost 4, with 10 bases in between. This CDR3 contains 14 residues. CDR3: CAISESEGLYEQYF. CDR3 DNA: TGTGCCATCAGTGAGTCTGAGGGGTTATACGAGCAGTACTTC.

This clone was picked up one time. The chain joins TRBV5-4 to TRBJ1-3, with a weak D call TRBD1 (6 bases). The V end lost 4 bases, the J end lost 0 bases, and 14 bases lay between the germline ends. This CDR3 region has 16 residues. Germline CDR1 SGHNT, CDR2 YYREEE (reference sequence). Here the CDR3 DNA reads TGTGCCAGCAGCATAGGACAGTCGAGCTCTGGAAACACCATATATTTT. Translated: CASSIGQSSSGNTIYF.

The chain links TRBV6-5 to TRBJ1-3, with D possibly TRBD1 on 5 matching bases. The germline CDR1 and CDR2 sequences are MNHEY and SVGAGI. The CDR3 contains 15 residues. Trimming left V 2 bases short and J 3 bases short, with 11 bases between. The CDR3 DNA is TGTGCCAGCAGTTACGTCCAAGGGGTTGGAAACACCATATATTTT. Amino acids: CASSYVQGVGNTIYF.

The gene calls are TRBV6-1 and TRBJ2-2, with D possibly TRBD2 on 5 matching bases. The germline V gene has CDR1 MNHNS and CDR2 SASEGT. Trimming removed 1 base from V and 6 bases from J, with 12 bases in between. The CDR3 spans 15 residues. The CDR3 sequence is CASSEVGLEAGELFF. CDR3 DNA sequence: TGTGCCAGCAGTGAAGTAGGCCTGGAGGCCGGGGAGCTGTTTTTT.

This CDR3 is CASSPGTGANVLTF. CDR3 in DNA: TGTGCCAGCAGCCCCGGGACAGGGGCCAACGTCCTGACTTTC. The V gene is TRBV14, the J gene TRBJ2-6; possible D gene TRBD1, 6 bases. In germline, CDR1 is SGHDN, CDR2 FVKESK. The ends were cut back, 4 bases at V and 4 bases at J, with 8 bases in the middle. This CDR3 has 14 amino acids.

The CDR3 nucleotides are TGCAGCGTTTTACGACAGGGGGGTGGGCAGTTCTTC. Protein sequence: CSVLRQGGGQFF. This chain connects TRBV29-1 to TRBJ2-1; the match to TRBD1 covers 9 bases. Germline lookup yields CDR1 SQVTM and CDR2 ANQGSEA. The CDR3 extends over 12 amino acids. V dropped 5 bases and J dropped 12; count of bases not matched to a gene: 8.

This chain joins TRBV9 and TRBJ1-1, with a tentative D call TRBD1 (5 bases). Germline V gives CDR1 SGDLS, CDR2 YYNGEE. The CDR3 covers 16 residues. Trimming cost V 0 bases and J 6 bases, with 18 bases left between them. The chain's CDR3 is CASSVDQGRRTSEAFF. The CDR3 coding sequence is TGTGCCAGCAGCGTAGATCAGGGAAGGAGAACATCTGAAGCTTTCTTT.

The rearrangement links TRBV7-8 to TRBJ2-7; the D is unclear. Trimming pared 1 base from V and 4 bases from J, leaving 11 bases between. The CDR3 runs 14 residues. Looked up from germline, CDR1 is SGHVS and CDR2 is FQNEAQ. The CDR3 bases are TGTGCCAGCAGCTTAGTTGGAGTTGGGTACGAGCAGTACTTC. The encoded protein is CASSLVGVGYEQYF.

The chain joins TRBV11-1 to TRBJ1-2, with 7 bases lining up with TRBD1. V dropped 5 bases and J dropped 7; count of bases not matched to a gene: 4. Germline loops: CDR1 SGHAT, CDR2 FQDESV (reference sequence). The CDR3 runs to 12 residues. The DNA of the CDR3 is TGTGCCAGCAGCGGACAGGAGCCTGGCTACACCTTC. Translated: CASSGQEPGYTF.

The chain joins TRBV11-3 to TRBJ1-1; TRBD1 matches at 7 bases. Germline CDR1 is SGHNT and CDR2 is YENEEA. The CDR3 contains 13 residues. With 5 bases clipped from V and 11 bases from J, the junction kept 11 bases outside the gene matches. The CDR3, as DNA: TGTGCCAGCAGCCCACGGGACAGTAACGCGGCTTTCTTT. Amino acids: CASSPRDSNAAFF. Looking up the rest from reference TRBV11-3 and TRBJ1-1 gives the full variable domain: EAGVVQSPRYKIIEKKQPVAFWCNPISGHNTLYWYLQNLGQGPELLIRYENEEAVDDSQLPKDRFSAERLKGVDSTLKIQPAELGDSAVYLCASSPRDSNAAFFGQGTRLTVV.

This clone was seen ten or more times. This sequence joins TRBV7-3 and TRBJ1-6; no definite D call. Looked up from germline, CDR1 is SGHTA and CDR2 is FQGTGA. Trimming took 5 bases from V and 8 from J, leaving 10 bases between them. CDR3 length: 13 residues. The CDR3 spells CASSRQRHSPLHF. The CDR3, as DNA: TGTGCCAGCAGCCGCCAAAGGCATTCACCCCTCCACTTT.

The chain has TRBV19 and TRBJ2-2, with TRBD2 matching over 10 bases. Trimming removed 8 bases from V and 0 bases from J; junction bases left unmatched: 6. This CDR3 comprises 16 residues. CDR1 LNHDA and CDR2 SQIVND come from the germline V gene (reference sequence). The CDR3 sequence: CASSAAGGTNTGELFF. CDR3 in DNA: TGTGCCAGTTCTGCAGCGGGAGGGACGAACACCGGGGAGCTGTTTTTT.

This chain joins TRBV11-2 and TRBJ1-2; D remains ambiguous. The CDR3 runs 16 residues. Trimming cost V 4 bases and J 8 bases, with 23 bases left between them. CDR1 is SGHAT, CDR2 FQNNGV, per germline. Here the CDR3 DNA reads TGTGCCAGCAGCTCTCCGGGTGCCGCGGGGTTAGGGGGCTACACCTTC. Protein product: CASSSPGAAGLGGYTF.

This clone appeared a single time. The chain combines TRBV6-5 with TRBJ2-7, with TRBD1 identical over 7 bases. The V gene end was trimmed by 5 bases and the J gene end by 5 bases; junction bases not matched to a gene: 9. Per germline, CDR1 MNHEY and CDR2 SVGAGI. The CDR3 runs to 14 residues. CDR3 sequence reads: CASSTNRGMDEQYF. CDR3 bases: TGTGCCAGCAGTACCAACAGGGGCATGGACGAGCAGTACTTC.

J is TRBJ1-2 and V is TRBV7-3; TRBD1 matches at 8 bases. Germline V gene data show CDR1 as SGHTA and CDR2 as FQGTGA. V shed 4 bases, J shed 3 bases, and the junction held 4 bases outside the gene matches. The CDR3 is made up of 14 amino acids. The DNA for the CDR3 is TGTGCCAGCAGCTCAGGACAGGGTGACTATGGCTACACCTTC. This sequence encodes CASSSGQGDYGYTF.

This clone was seen a single time. The gene calls are TRBV10-3 and TRBJ2-1; D is ambiguous. This CDR3 comprises 16 residues. From germline, CDR1 is ENHRY and CDR2 SYGVKD. The ends were cut back, 0 bases at V and 3 bases at J, with 12 bases in the middle. DNA of the CDR3: TGTGCCATCAGTGAGTCCAAGCATGGGGTCTACAATGAGCAGTTCTTC. Residues: CAISESKHGVYNEQFF.

This rearrangement joins TRBV4-3 to TRBJ1-5, with D uncertain. This CDR3 is 13 amino acids long. The germline V gene has CDR1 LGHNA and CDR2 YSLEER. Trimming took off 0 bases at V and 9 bases at J, with 9 bases between the two ends. The CDR3 reads CASSQDWLAPQHF. The CDR3 DNA sequence: TGCGCCAGCAGCCAAGATTGGTTGGCGCCCCAGCATTTT.

In this sample, this clone turned up once. The CDR3: CASSYLSGGADTQYF. In DNA form, the CDR3 reads TGTGCCAGCAGTTACCTGTCAGGGGGCGCAGATACGCAGTATTTT. The chain recombines TRBV6-5 with TRBJ2-3; 8 bases agree with TRBD1. Trimming removed 2 bases from V and 4 bases from J; junction bases left unmatched: 5. This CDR3 region has 15 residues. Germline V gene lookup returns CDR1 MNHEY and CDR2 SVGAGI.